This TCR beta chain appears in the sequencing data of a study of T-cell memory formation after mild COVID-19 (dated by TCRdb to the early 2020s). Regarding the complete study: TCR sequence clusters from the two donors were largely donor specific. T-cell clones expanding and contracting after mild COVID-19 in a couple of donors were tracked by longitudinal TCRalpha and TCRbeta repertoire sequencing. The cohort comprised two young, previously healthy adult volunteers, one female and one male. Overall study outcomes, separate from this receptor: Only a couple of mild cases were covered in the study, and larger cohorts including severe cases with pre-infection samples were considered necessary. Clones contracting from day 15 to 85 had balanced CD4/CD8 phenotypes, while a second wave expanding from day 15 to 37 was biased towards CD4+. Contracting CD4+ clones appeared mostly in the CM and EM memory subsets, whereas CD8+ clones were enriched in EMRA. The second-wave clones that peaked on day 37 were not confirmed to be SARS-CoV-2 specific. The detection of some responding clones in pre-infection memory suggests that pre-existing cross-reactive memory T cells joined the SARS-CoV-2 response.

A word on this clonotype: It lacks a known antigen. Base qualities are not provided; no much larger clone lies one nucleotide away.

Per the germline V gene (reference sequence), LNHNV is the CDR1 and YYDKDF is the CDR2. V has 8 bases trimmed and J has 0 bases trimmed; junction bases matching no gene number 1. The CDR3 goes from the cysteine to the phenylalanine over 14 residues. The retained sequence is limited to the CDR3, 42 bases, with the frame set at the first base. Ficoll-Paque density gradient centrifugation was the method used to isolate PBMCs. Sequencing took place on an Illumina NovaSeq 6000. TCRalpha and TCRbeta cDNA libraries were constructed by 5'RACE with constant-segment primers, with sample barcodes and unique molecular identifiers being introduced. RNA was extracted from every sample with Trizol reagent. Libraries were amplified in two PCR steps, with a second sample barcode and Illumina TruSeq adapters added in the second step. Sequencing of libraries was performed on an Illumina NovaSeq with 2 x 150 bp paired-end reads. The authors' pipeline ran thus. With migec v1.2.7, reads were demultiplexed and then collapsed into UMI-guided consensus sequences. With mixcr v2.1.11, UMI consensuses were aligned to TRA and TRB V and J templates and assembled into clonotypes. A clonotype was counted as expanded or contracted only when both edgeR and NoisET called the clonotype significant, with the noise models trained on biological replicates. edgeR calls used a false discovery rate-adjusted p below 0.01 and a log2 fold-change threshold of 1. As an exploratory analysis of dynamics, PCA with hierarchical clustering was applied to max-normalized trajectories of the 1000 most abundant clonotypes. Separately sequenced CD4+ and CD8+ repertoires were used to assign a CD4 or CD8 phenotype to each responding clone. TCRdb applied fastp at Q25 and MiXCR to the public reads, then kept only in-frame beta chains. Every CDR3 protein is listed once, alongside the most common genes and DNA of its rows. TCRdb, not the original authors, processed these V and J calls. This sample holds some 250,000 distinct CDR3 sequences; more than 15% were observed only once. 20% to 25% of the sample goes to the ten largest clones.

The rearranged chain carries TRBV15 and TRBJ2-6; 7 junctional bases match TRBD2. This clonotype originated in a man aged 18 to 35 who had mild COVID-19 (a few samples of this study predate the infection). The sample titles of this study are shuffled in the database, so cell type and time point are left out; the donor was told from shared clones. The sample was PBMCs or a T cell subset sorted from them (not recorded which). DNA sequence: TGTGCCACCGCGGGGGTCTCTGGGGCCAACGTCCTGACTTTC. This is translated as CATAGVSGANVLTF.